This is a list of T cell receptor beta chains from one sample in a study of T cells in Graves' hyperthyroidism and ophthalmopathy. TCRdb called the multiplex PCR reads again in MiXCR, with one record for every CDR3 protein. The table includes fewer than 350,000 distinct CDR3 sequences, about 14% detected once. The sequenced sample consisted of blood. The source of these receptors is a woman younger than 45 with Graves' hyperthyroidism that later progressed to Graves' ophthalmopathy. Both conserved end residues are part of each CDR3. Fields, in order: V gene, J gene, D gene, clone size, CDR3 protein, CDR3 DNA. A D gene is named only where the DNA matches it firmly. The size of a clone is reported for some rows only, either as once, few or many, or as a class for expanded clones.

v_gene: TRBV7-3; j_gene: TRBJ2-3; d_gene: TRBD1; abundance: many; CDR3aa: CASSLTSQGARDTQYF; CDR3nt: TGTGCCAGCAGCTTAACTAGCCAGGGGGCAAGGGATACGCAGTATTTT
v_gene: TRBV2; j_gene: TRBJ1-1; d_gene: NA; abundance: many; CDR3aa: CASSEGARNTEAFF; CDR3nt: TGTGCCAGCAGTGAAGGGGCGAGGAACACTGAAGCTTTCTTT
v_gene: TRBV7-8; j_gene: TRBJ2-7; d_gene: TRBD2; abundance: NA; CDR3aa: CASGLGLAGGYEQYF; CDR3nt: TGTGCCAGCGGCCTTGGACTAGCGGGAGGGTACGAGCAGTACTTC
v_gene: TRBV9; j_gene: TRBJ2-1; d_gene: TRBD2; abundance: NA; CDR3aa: CASSLLAGGSDEQFF; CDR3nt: TGTGCCAGCAGCTTATTAGCGGGAGGTTCGGATGAGCAGTTCTTC
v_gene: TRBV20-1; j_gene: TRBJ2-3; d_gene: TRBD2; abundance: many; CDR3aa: CSATGTSGGDTQYF; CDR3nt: TGCAGTGCTACTGGGACTAGCGGGGGAGATACGCAGTATTTT
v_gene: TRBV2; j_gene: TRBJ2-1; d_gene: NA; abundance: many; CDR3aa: CASSSGNYNEQFF; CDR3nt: TGTGCCAGCAGCTCAGGTAACTACAATGAGCAGTTCTTC
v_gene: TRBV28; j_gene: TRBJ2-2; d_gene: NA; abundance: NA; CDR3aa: CASTPGDQDTGELFF; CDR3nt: TGTGCCAGCACCCCCGGCGATCAGGACACCGGGGAGCTGTTTTTT
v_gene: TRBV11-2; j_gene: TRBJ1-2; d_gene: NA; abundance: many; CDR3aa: CASSLGGGGNGGYTF; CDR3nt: TGTGCCAGCAGCTTAGGAGGCGGGGGCAATGGTGGCTACACCTTC
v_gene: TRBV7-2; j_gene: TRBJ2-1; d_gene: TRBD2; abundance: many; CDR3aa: CASSLGPSGRTFEQFF; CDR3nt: TGTGCCAGCAGCTTAGGGCCTAGCGGGAGGACGTTTGAGCAGTTCTTC
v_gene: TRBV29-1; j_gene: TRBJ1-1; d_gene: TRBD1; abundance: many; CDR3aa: CSVVRGLPAFF; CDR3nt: TGCAGCGTTGTCAGGGGGCTGCCAGCTTTCTTT
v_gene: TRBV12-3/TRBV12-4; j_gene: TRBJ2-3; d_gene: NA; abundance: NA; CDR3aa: CASRGRHRIGTDTQYF; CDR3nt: TGTGCCAGCAGGGGGAGGCATCGGATTGGGACAGATACGCAGTATTTT
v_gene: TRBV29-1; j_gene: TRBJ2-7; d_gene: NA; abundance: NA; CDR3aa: CSVEVGGHEQYF; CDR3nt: TGCAGCGTTGAAGTTGGGGGACACGAGCAGTACTTC
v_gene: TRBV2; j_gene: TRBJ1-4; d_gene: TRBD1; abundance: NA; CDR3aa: CASSEQGQLNEKLFF; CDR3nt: TGTGCCAGCAGTGAGCAGGGACAGCTGAATGAAAAACTGTTTTTT
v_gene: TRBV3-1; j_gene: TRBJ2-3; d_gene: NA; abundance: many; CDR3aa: CASSHRGSGTDTQYF; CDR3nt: TGTGCCAGCAGCCACCGCGGCTCTGGTACAGATACGCAGTATTTT
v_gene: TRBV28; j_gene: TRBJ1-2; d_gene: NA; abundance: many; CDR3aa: CASRFADLDYGYTF; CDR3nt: TGTGCCAGCAGGTTCGCCGATCTAGACTATGGCTACACCTTC
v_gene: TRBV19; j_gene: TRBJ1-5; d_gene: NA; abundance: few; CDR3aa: CASSESLGDQPQHF; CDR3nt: TGTGCCAGTAGTGAGAGTCTAGGGGATCAGCCCCAGCATTTT
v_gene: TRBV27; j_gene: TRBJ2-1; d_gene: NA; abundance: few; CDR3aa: CASSSWTHPRYNEQFF; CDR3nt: TGTGCCAGCAGTTCCTGGACTCACCCACGCTACAATGAGCAGTTCTTC
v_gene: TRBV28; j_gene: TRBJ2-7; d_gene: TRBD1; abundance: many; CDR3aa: CASSPPRTGILYEQYF; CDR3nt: TGTGCCAGCAGTCCGCCCCGGACAGGGATTTTATACGAGCAGTACTTC
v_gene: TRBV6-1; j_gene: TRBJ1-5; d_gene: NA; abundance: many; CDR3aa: CASRRGNNQPQHF; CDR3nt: TGTGCCAGCAGGAGGGGAAACAATCAGCCCCAGCATTTT
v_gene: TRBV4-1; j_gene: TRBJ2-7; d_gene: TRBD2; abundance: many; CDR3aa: CASSQVLPSGFLYEQYF; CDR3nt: TGCGCCAGCAGCCAAGTGTTGCCTAGCGGGTTCCTTTACGAGCAGTACTTC
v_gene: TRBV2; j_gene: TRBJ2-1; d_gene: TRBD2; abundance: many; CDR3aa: CASVAGRYNEQFF; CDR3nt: TGTGCCAGTGTAGCGGGACGCTACAATGAGCAGTTCTTC
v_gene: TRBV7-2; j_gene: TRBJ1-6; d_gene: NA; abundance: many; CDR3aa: CASSPSGGSPLHF; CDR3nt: TGTGCCAGCAGCCCATCGGGGGGCTCACCCCTCCACTTT
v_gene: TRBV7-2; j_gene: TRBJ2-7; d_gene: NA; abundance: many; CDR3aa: CASSGNAYEQYF; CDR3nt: TGTGCCAGCAGCGGGAATGCCTACGAGCAGTACTTC
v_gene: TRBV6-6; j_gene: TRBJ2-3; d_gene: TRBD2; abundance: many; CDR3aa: CASSYSELAGSTDTQYF; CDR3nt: TGTGCCAGCAGTTACTCAGAACTAGCGGGAAGCACAGATACGCAGTATTTT
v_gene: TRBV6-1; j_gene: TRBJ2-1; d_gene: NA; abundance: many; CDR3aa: CASSGDIYNEQFF; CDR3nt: TGTGCCAGCAGTGGGGACATCTACAATGAGCAGTTCTTC
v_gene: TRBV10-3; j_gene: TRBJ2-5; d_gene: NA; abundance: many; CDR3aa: CAISGQYGETQYF; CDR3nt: TGTGCCATCAGTGGACAGTACGGAGAGACCCAGTACTTC
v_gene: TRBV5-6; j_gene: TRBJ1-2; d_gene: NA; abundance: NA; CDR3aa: CASSLTEGGYTF; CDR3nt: TGTGCCAGCAGCTTGACAGAGGGAGGCTACACCTTC
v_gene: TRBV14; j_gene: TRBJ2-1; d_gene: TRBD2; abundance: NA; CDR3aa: CASSPSTSLFLYNEQFF; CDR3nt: TGTGCCAGCAGCCCGTCGACTAGCCTCTTCCTCTACAATGAGCAGTTCTTC
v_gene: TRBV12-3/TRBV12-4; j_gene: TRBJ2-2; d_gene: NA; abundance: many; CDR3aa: CASSTRELFF; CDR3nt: TGTGCCAGCAGCACGAGGGAGCTGTTTTTT
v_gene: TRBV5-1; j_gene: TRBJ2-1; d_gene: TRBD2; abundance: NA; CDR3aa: CASSPTGTSSYSNEQFF; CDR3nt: TGCGCCAGCAGCCCGACAGGGACTAGCTCCTATTCCAATGAGCAGTTCTTC
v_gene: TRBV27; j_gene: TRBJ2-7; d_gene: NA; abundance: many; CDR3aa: CASSFFGAWGYEQYF; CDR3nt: TGTGCCAGCAGTTTCTTTGGGGCTTGGGGTTACGAGCAGTACTTC
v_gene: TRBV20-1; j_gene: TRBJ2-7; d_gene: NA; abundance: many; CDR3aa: CSARAEGSGTSEQYF; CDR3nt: TGCAGTGCTAGAGCGGAAGGGAGTGGTACTTCCGAGCAGTACTTC